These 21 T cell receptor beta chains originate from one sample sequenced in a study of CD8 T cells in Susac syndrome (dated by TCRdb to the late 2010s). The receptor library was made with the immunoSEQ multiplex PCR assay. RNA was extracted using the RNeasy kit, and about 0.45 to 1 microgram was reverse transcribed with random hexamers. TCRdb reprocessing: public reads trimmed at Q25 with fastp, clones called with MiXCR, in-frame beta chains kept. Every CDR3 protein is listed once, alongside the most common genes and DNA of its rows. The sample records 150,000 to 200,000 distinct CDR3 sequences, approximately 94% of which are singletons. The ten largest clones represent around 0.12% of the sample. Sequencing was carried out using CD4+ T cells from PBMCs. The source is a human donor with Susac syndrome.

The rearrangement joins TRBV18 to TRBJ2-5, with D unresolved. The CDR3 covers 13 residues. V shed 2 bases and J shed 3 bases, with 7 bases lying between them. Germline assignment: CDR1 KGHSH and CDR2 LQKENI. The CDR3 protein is CASSPNREETQYF. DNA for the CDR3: TGTGCCAGCTCACCAAATCGAGAAGAGACCCAGTACTTC. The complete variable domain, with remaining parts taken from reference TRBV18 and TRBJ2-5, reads NAGVMQNPRHLVRRRGQEARLRCSPMKGHSHVYWYRQLPEEGLKFMVYLQKENIIDESGMPKERFSAEFPKEGPSILRIQQVVRGDSAAYFCASSPNREETQYFGPGTRLLVL.

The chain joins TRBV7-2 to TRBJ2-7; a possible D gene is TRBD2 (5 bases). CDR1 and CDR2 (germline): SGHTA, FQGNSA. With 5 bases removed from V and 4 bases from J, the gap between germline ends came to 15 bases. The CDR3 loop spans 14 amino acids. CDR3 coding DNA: TGTGCCAGCAGCGAGGCTTCGGGATTTTACGAGCAGTACGTC. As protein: CASSEASGFYEQYV.

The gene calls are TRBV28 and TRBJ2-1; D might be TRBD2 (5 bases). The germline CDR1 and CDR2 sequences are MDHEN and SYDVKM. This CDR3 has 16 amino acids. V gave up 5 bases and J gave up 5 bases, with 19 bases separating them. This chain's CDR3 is CASSLYGGFTHNEQFF. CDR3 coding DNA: TGTGCCAGCAGTCTCTATGGCGGGTTTACCCACAATGAGCAGTTCTTC.

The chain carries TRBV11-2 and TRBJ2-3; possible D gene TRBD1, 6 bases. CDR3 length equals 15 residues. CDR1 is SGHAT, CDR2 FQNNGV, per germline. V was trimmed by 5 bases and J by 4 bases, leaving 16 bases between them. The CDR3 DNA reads TGTGCCAGCAGCCTCAACCCAAACAGGGCAGATACGCAGTATTTT. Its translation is CASSLNPNRADTQYF. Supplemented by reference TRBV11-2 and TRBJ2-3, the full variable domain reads EAGVAQSPRYKIIEKRQSVAFWCNPISGHATLYWYQQILGQGPKLLIQFQNNGVVDDSQLPKDRFSAERLKGVDSTLKIQPAKLEDSAVYLCASSLNPNRADTQYFGPGTRLTVL.

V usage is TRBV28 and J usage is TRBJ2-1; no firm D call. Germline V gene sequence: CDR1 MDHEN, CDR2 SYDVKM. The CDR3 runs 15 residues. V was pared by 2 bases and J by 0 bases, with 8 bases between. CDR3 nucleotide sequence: TGTGCCAGCAGTTTAGCCTTGAGCTCCTACAATGAGCAGTTCTTC. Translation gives CASSLALSSYNEQFF.

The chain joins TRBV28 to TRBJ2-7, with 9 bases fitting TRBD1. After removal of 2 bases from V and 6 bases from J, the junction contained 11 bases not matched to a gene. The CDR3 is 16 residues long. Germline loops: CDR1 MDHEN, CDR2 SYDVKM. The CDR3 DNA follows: TGTGCCAGCAGTTTAGGGGGACAGGGTTGGGTCGGCGAGCAGTACGTC. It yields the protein CASSLGGQGWVGEQYV.

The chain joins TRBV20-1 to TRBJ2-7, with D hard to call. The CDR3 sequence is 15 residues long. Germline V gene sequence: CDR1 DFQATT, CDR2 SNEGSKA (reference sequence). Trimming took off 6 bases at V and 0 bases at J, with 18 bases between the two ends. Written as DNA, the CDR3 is TGCAGTGCGCCAAGTGTGGACGCGAGCTCCTACGAGCAGTACTTC. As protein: CSAPSVDASSYEQYF.

CDR3 bases: TGTGCCAGCAGCGGACAGGGGGGGTACTATGGCTACACCTTC. Translating it yields CASSGQGGYYGYTF. The V call is TRBV9, the J call TRBJ1-2; 9 nucleotides align to TRBD1. Per the germline V gene, CDR1 is SGDLS and CDR2 is YYNGEE. Trimming took 3 bases from V and 3 from J; bases not matched to a gene: 3. The CDR3 covers 14 residues.

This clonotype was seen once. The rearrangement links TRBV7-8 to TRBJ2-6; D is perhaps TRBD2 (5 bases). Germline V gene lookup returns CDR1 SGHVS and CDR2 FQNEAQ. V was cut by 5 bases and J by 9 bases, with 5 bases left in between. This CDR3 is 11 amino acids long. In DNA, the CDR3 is TGTGCCAGCAGCGGACTCAACGTCCTGACTTTC. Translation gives CASSGLNVLTF. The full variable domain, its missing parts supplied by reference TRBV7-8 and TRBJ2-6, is GAGVSQSPRYKVAKRGQDVALRCDPISGHVSLFWYQQALGQGPEFLTYFQNEAQLDKSGLPSDRFFAERPEGSVSTLKIQRTQQEDSAVYLCASSGLNVLTFGAGSRLTVL.

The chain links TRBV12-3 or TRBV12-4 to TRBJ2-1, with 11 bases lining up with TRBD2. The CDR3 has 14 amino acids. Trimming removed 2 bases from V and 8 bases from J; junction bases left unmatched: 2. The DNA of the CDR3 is TGTGCCAGCAGTTTATTACTAGCGGGAGATGAGCAGTTCTTC. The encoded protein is CASSLLLAGDEQFF.

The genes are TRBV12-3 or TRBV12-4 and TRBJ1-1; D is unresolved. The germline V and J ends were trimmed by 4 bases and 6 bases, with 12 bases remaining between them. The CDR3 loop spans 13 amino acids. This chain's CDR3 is CASSSILGSEAFF. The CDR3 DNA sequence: TGTGCCAGCAGTTCCATTTTGGGTTCTGAAGCTTTCTTT.

The CDR3 DNA sequence: TGCAGCGTTGAGGTGCGAGCGGGAGCTCAGCAGTTCTTC. It yields the protein CSVEVRAGAQQFF. The chain carries TRBV29-1 and TRBJ2-1; TRBD2 agrees at 8 bases. This CDR3 is built from 13 residues. CDR1 and CDR2 from the germline V gene are SQVTM and ANQGSEA. J gave up 11 bases and V 3 bases, and 9 bases lay outside the gene matches.

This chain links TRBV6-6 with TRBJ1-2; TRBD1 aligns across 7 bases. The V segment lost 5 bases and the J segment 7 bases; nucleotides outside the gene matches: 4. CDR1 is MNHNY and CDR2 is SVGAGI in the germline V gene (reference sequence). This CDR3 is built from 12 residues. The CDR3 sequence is CASSPDRTGYTF. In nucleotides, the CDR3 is TGTGCCAGCAGTCCGGACAGGACTGGCTACACCTTC.

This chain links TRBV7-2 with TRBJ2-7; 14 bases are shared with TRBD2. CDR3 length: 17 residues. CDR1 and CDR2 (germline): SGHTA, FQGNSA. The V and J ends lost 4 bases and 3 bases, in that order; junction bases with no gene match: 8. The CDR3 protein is CASSSGTSGSWGYEQYF. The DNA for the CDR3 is TGTGCCAGCAGCTCCGGGACTAGCGGGAGTTGGGGCTACGAGCAGTACTTC.

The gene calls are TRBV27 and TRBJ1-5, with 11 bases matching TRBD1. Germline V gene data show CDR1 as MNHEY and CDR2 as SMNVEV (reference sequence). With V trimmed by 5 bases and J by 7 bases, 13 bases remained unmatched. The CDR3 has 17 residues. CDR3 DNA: TGTGCCAGCAGTCCTCGGGACAGGGGGGCGTCGCGCCAGCCCCAGCATTTT. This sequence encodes CASSPRDRGASRQPQHF.

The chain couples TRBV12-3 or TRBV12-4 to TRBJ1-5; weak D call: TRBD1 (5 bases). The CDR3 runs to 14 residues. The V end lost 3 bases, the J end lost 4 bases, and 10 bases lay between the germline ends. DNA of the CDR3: TGTGCCAGCAGTTTCGGCAGGGTGAATCAGCCCCAGCATTTT. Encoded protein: CASSFGRVNQPQHF.

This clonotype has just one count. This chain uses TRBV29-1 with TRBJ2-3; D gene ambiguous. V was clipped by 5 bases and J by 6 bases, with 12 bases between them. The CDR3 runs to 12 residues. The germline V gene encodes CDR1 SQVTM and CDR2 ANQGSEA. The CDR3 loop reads CSVFLPPDTQYF. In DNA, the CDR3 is TGCAGCGTTTTCCTACCTCCCGATACGCAGTATTTT.

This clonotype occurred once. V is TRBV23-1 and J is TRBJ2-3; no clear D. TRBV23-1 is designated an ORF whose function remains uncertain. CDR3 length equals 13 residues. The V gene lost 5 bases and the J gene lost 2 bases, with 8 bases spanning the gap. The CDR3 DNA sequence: TGCGCCAGCAGTTGTGGGCCCACAGATACGCAGTATTTT. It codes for CASSCGPTDTQYF.

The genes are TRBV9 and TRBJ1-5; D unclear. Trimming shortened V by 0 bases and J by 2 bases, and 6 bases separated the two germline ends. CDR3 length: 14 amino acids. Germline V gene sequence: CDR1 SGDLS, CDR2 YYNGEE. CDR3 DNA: TGTGCCAGCAGCGTAGGGGTTGGCAATCAGCCCCAGCATTTT. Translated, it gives CASSVGVGNQPQHF.

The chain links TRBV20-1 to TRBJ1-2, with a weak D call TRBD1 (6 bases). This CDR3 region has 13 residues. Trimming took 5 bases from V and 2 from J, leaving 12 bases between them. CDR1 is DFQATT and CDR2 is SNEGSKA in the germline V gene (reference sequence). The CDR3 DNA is TGCAGTGCTGACCGGGACACAAACTATGGCTACACCTTC. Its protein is CSADRDTNYGYTF.

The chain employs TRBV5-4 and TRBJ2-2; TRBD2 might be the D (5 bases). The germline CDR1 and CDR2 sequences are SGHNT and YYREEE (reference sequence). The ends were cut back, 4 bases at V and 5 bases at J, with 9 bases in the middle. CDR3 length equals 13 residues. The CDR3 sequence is CASSRRGTGELFF. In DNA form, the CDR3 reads TGTGCCAGCAGCCGTCGAGGGACCGGGGAGCTGTTTTTT.